These 30 T cell receptor beta chains originate from one sample sequenced in a study of T cells in Graves' hyperthyroidism and ophthalmopathy. Researchers amplified the TCR beta CDR3 regions from RNA transcripts. During a first-round RT-PCR of the TCR CDR3, the HTBI primer set was used. Each CDR3 protein gets one entry after TCRdb re-called the multiplex PCR reads with MiXCR. This table has some 550,000 distinct CDR3 sequences, less than 25% appearing once. The sample consisted of blood. The source of these receptors is a young man with Graves' hyperthyroidism.

The V and J genes are TRBV13 and TRBJ2-7; D possibly matches TRBD1 or TRBD2 (5 bases each). Germline V gives CDR1 PRHDT, CDR2 FYEKMQ (reference sequence). V lost 7 bases and J 6 bases, leaving 13 bases between the germline ends. CDR3 length: 12 amino acids. The CDR3 DNA sequence: TGTGCCAGCATCTCGGGGCTTCTCGAGCAGTACTTC. Its protein product is CASISGLLEQYF.

The sample holds many counts of this clonotype. The chain is built from TRBV12-3 or TRBV12-4 and TRBJ1-2; D gene uncertain. Trimming pared 6 bases from V and 7 bases from J, leaving 15 bases between. The CDR3 has 13 amino acids. The DNA for the CDR3 is TGTGCCAGCAGCCCAGGACCGGTTGGTGGCTACACCTTC. Translated: CASSPGPVGGYTF.

In this sample, this clonotype turned up many times. The gene calls are TRBV7-2 and TRBJ1-5; D remains unclear. The CDR3 loop spans 13 amino acids. CDR1 and CDR2 (germline): SGHTA, FQGNSA. V dropped 2 bases and J dropped 5 bases, with 7 bases sitting between them. The chain's CDR3 is CASSLNRDQPQHF. CDR3 coding DNA: TGTGCCAGCAGCTTAAACCGAGATCAGCCCCAGCATTTT.

CDR3 in amino acids: CAWETGGAETQYF. The CDR3 DNA is TGTGCCTGGGAGACAGGGGGTGCGGAGACCCAGTACTTC. This chain links TRBV30 with TRBJ2-5, with 9 bases lining up with TRBD1. The junction had 6 bases not matched to a gene; V was cut back by 5 bases and J by 5 bases. Germline V CDR1 and CDR2: GTSNPN, SVGIG (reference sequence). CDR3 length: 13 residues.

The chain has TRBV28 and TRBJ2-7; TRBD1 matches 7 bases. CDR3 size: 15 residues. Germline CDR1 MDHEN, CDR2 SYDVKM. V shed 5 bases and J 5 bases; nucleotides not matched to a gene: 12. The CDR3 region is CASSTPGQGVHEQYF. CDR3 bases: TGTGCCAGCAGTACCCCCGGCCAGGGGGTTCACGAGCAGTACTTC.

V and J are TRBV4-1 and TRBJ1-5, with D maybe TRBD1 (5 bases). Trimming pared 4 bases from V and 1 base from J, leaving 17 bases between. In germline, CDR1 is MGHRA, CDR2 YSYEKL. This CDR3 region has 17 residues. CDR3 residues: CASSRLPGVYSNQPQHF. CDR3 sequence (DNA): TGCGCCAGCAGCCGCCTACCGGGGGTTTACAGCAATCAGCCCCAGCATTTT.

This chain links TRBV28 with TRBJ2-5; 11 bases are a match to TRBD2. This CDR3 is 13 amino acids long. Germline CDR1 is MDHEN and CDR2 is SYDVKM. J lost 5 bases, V lost 8 bases, and 4 bases had no gene match. The CDR3 here is CASLAGGYETQYF. The CDR3 DNA is TGTGCCAGCCTAGCGGGAGGTTATGAGACCCAGTACTTC.

This clonotype was seen a few times. This chain links TRBV20-1 with TRBJ2-4, with TRBD1 matching 7 bases. Per germline, CDR1 DFQATT and CDR2 SNEGSKA (reference sequence). The V segment lost 0 bases and the J segment 3 bases; nucleotides outside the gene matches: 8. CDR3 size: 16 residues. The CDR3 DNA sequence: TGCAGTGCTAGAGATTCCCAGGGGGTGGTCAAAAACATTCAGTACTTC. As protein: CSARDSQGVVKNIQYF.

This clonotype was picked up many times. The chain is built from TRBV7-6 and TRBJ2-7; D call uncertain. The CDR3 covers 14 residues. Germline lookup yields CDR1 SGHVS and CDR2 FNYEAQ. V lost 5 bases, J lost 4 bases, and 15 bases lay in between. The CDR3 spells CASSALPFQYEQYF. Written as DNA, the CDR3 is TGTGCCAGCAGCGCTCTACCCTTCCAGTACGAGCAGTACTTC.

The chain uses TRBV19 and TRBJ2-2, with 10 bases lining up with TRBD1. In germline, CDR1 is LNHDA, CDR2 SQIVND (reference sequence). V lost 10 bases and J lost 4; bases outside the gene matches: 3. This CDR3 comprises 13 residues. The CDR3 region has the DNA TGTGCCACCTGGACAGGGGGCACCGGGGAGCTGTTTTTT. Translation gives CATWTGGTGELFF.

The chain couples TRBV6-2 or TRBV6-3 to TRBJ2-5, with TRBD2 as a possible D gene (7 bases). The CDR3 extends over 20 amino acids. Deletions cut 0 bases from V and 0 bases from J, with 23 bases between. The germline CDR1 and CDR2 sequences are MNHEY and SVGEGT. The CDR3: CASSYSPLKGEGTYQETQYF. The CDR3 DNA sequence: TGTGCCAGCAGTTACTCGCCACTTAAGGGGGAGGGGACGTACCAAGAGACCCAGTACTTC.

The J gene is TRBJ1-5, the V gene TRBV6-1; D not resolved. The CDR3 extends over 15 amino acids. Trimming shortened V by 2 bases and J by 0 bases, and 8 bases separated the two germline ends. CDR1 is MNHNS and CDR2 is SASEGT in the germline V gene. CDR3 bases: TGTGCCAGCAGTGAATTTTATCCTAGCAATCAGCCCCAGCATTTT. This sequence encodes CASSEFYPSNQPQHF.

This clonotype has just a few counts. CDR3: CASSYGQYNEQFF. Here the CDR3 DNA reads TGTGCCAGCAGTTACGGCCAGTACAATGAGCAGTTCTTC. The chain combines TRBV6-5 with TRBJ2-1; D is undetermined. V dropped 2 bases and J dropped 4 bases, with 6 bases sitting between them. The CDR3 totals 13 residues. From germline, CDR1 is MNHEY and CDR2 SVGAGI.

This clonotype was found many times. The V gene is TRBV12-3 or TRBV12-4, the J gene TRBJ1-3; D is uncertain. The CDR3 runs to 14 residues. Between the trimmed V and J ends, which lost 4 bases and 3 bases, there was a span of 10 bases. This CDR3 is CASSSSGGGNTIYF. CDR3 bases: TGTGCCAGCAGTTCGTCGGGAGGTGGAAACACCATATATTTT.

The chain links TRBV5-8 to TRBJ1-2, with a possible D match to TRBD1 (5 bases). The V and J ends lost 3 bases and 4 bases respectively, with 16 bases between them. CDR3 length: 15 residues. Germline-derived CDR1 and CDR2 are SGHTS and YDEGEE. Here the CDR3 DNA reads TGTGCCAGCAGCTGGGGCGGGTATATTGGCTATGGCTACACCTTC. Residues: CASSWGGYIGYGYTF.

In this sample, this clonotype turned up many times. The rearrangement links TRBV12-3 or TRBV12-4 to TRBJ1-2; 7 bases map to TRBD1. V gave up 6 bases and J gave up 4 bases; unmatched junction bases: 11. The CDR3 consists of 15 residues. CDR3 sequence reads: CASRIITGAAYGYTF. The CDR3 nucleotides read TGTGCCAGCAGAATTATTACAGGGGCGGCCTATGGCTACACCTTC.

The chain couples TRBV9 to TRBJ2-7; 7 bases line up with TRBD1. Germline V gene sequence: CDR1 SGDLS, CDR2 YYNGEE. The CDR3 spans 14 residues. With 5 bases clipped from V and 2 bases from J, the junction kept 7 bases outside the gene matches. CDR3 protein: CASSPGDRAYEQYF. CDR3 DNA: TGTGCCAGCAGTCCGGGTGACAGGGCCTACGAGCAGTACTTC.

The V and J genes are TRBV6-1 and TRBJ1-6; perhaps TRBD1 as D (6 bases). This CDR3 contains 16 residues. The V end was cut by 0 bases, the J end by 5 bases, with 11 bases between. Germline V lookup: CDR1 MNHNS, CDR2 SASEGT. The CDR3 DNA sequence: TGTGCCAGCAGTGAAGCGATCACAGGGAATAATTCACCCCTCCACTTT. Encoded protein: CASSEAITGNNSPLHF.

This clonotype was recorded a few times. A much larger clonotype is one base distant, so this may be a read error. This chain links TRBV19 with TRBJ1-1, with a weak D call TRBD1 (5 bases). V was clipped by 5 bases and J by 0 bases, with 13 bases between them. CDR3 length: 15 amino acids. In germline, CDR1 is LNHDA, CDR2 SQIVND (reference sequence). CDR3 region: CASSAKGAVNTEAFF. The CDR3, as DNA: TGTGCCAGTAGTGCGAAAGGGGCAGTGAACACTGAAGCTTTCTTT.

This clonotype was counted at least ten times. The chain recombines TRBV3-1 with TRBJ2-7; TRBD1 matches 7 bases. With V trimmed by 5 bases and J by 5 bases, 6 bases remained unmatched. This CDR3 region has 13 residues. Germline V gene lookup returns CDR1 LGHDT and CDR2 YNNKEL (reference sequence). The CDR3 region is CASSSQGINEQYF. In nucleotides, the CDR3 is TGTGCCAGCAGCTCACAGGGGATCAACGAGCAGTACTTC.

There are many counts of this clonotype. The chain links TRBV7-9 to TRBJ1-2; no definite D call. V was shortened by 5 bases and J by 4 bases, with 14 bases between the two germline ends. The CDR3 runs 14 residues. In germline, CDR1 is SEHNR, CDR2 FQNEAQ (reference sequence). CDR3 loop: CASSPFAAAYGYTF. In DNA form, the CDR3 reads TGTGCCAGCAGCCCTTTTGCCGCTGCCTATGGCTACACCTTC.

This clonotype was counted only a few times. The CDR3 sequence: CASSQMGGQLAKNIQYF. In nucleotides, the CDR3 is TGTGCCAGCAGCCAAATGGGGGGACAGTTAGCCAAAAACATTCAGTACTTC. This chain joins TRBV3-1 and TRBJ2-4; D perhaps matches TRBD1 (7 bases). This CDR3 has 17 amino acids. V was pared by 2 bases and J by 0 bases, with 14 bases between. Germline CDR1 is LGHDT and CDR2 is YNNKEL (reference sequence).

This clonotype was detected many times. The chain is built from TRBV6-4 and TRBJ2-1; 11 bases map to TRBD2. The CDR3 spans 15 residues. Germline V gives CDR1 MRHNA, CDR2 SNTAGT. Unmatched junction bases numbered 4, after V lost 3 bases and J lost 6 bases. The CDR3 bases are TGTGCCAGCAGTGAATTTAGCGGGGGGGCCAATGAGCAGTTCTTC. It translates to CASSEFSGGANEQFF.

This clonotype was seen many times. The chain joins TRBV28 to TRBJ2-7; D is possibly TRBD1 (5 bases). Germline-derived CDR1 and CDR2 are MDHEN and SYDVKM. CDR3 length: 16 amino acids. Trimming took off 4 bases at V and 3 bases at J, with 19 bases between the two ends. CDR3 amino acids: CASSYTKDIASYEQYF. The CDR3 DNA sequence: TGTGCCAGCAGTTATACCAAGGACATCGCAAGCTACGAGCAGTACTTC.

There are many counts of this clonotype. The chain is built from TRBV15 and TRBJ1-2; D perhaps matches TRBD1 (5 bases). V lost 4 bases to trimming and J lost 2 bases, with 14 bases between them. This CDR3 has 15 residues. Germline CDR1 reads LNHNV; CDR2 reads YYDKDF (reference sequence). CDR3 in amino acids: CATSIAGRRNYGYTF. The CDR3 bases are TGTGCCACCAGCATCGCGGGACGTCGAAACTATGGCTACACCTTC.

The rearrangement joins TRBV18 to TRBJ2-4, with no clear D. Trimming took 2 bases from V and 5 from J, leaving 1 base between them. CDR1 is KGHSH and CDR2 is LQKENI in the germline V gene. This CDR3 has 11 amino acids. The CDR3 loop is CASSPENIQYF. CDR3 DNA sequence: TGTGCCAGCTCACCAGAAAACATTCAGTACTTC.

This clonotype was detected only a few times. This sequence joins TRBV29-1 and TRBJ2-5; 7 bases are shared with TRBD2. J gave up 5 bases and V 7 bases, and 7 bases lay outside the gene matches. The CDR3 totals 12 residues. The germline V gene has CDR1 SQVTM and CDR2 ANQGSEA. The CDR3 sequence: CSAGLGGETQYF. DNA of the CDR3: TGCAGCGCCGGACTAGGCGGGGAGACCCAGTACTTC.

The chain has TRBV30 and TRBJ1-2, with 8 bases identical to TRBD1. The CDR3 is 13 residues long. Germline CDR1 and CDR2: GTSNPN and SVGIG (reference sequence). With V trimmed by 2 bases and J by 4 bases, 3 bases remained unmatched. The CDR3 DNA reads TGTGCCTGGAGTCGGGACAGGCCCTATGGCTACACCTTC. Translated: CAWSRDRPYGYTF.

This clonotype has a count of ten or more. The V call is TRBV6-1, the J call TRBJ1-5; possible D gene TRBD1, 6 bases. This CDR3 contains 12 residues. Germline lookup yields CDR1 MNHNS and CDR2 SASEGT. V shed 6 bases and J shed 6 bases, with 9 bases lying between them. In DNA form, the CDR3 reads TGTGCCAGCAGACAGGGAGGTCAGCCCCAGCATTTT. Translation: CASRQGGQPQHF.

This clonotype was picked up many times. This chain uses TRBV12-3 or TRBV12-4 with TRBJ2-7, with TRBD1 as a possible D gene (6 bases). The CDR3 sequence is 13 residues long. The germline V and J ends were trimmed by 5 bases and 5 bases, with 13 bases remaining between them. The CDR3 sequence is CASSPDSGNEQYF. For the CDR3, the DNA is TGTGCCAGCAGTCCGGACAGTGGGAACGAGCAGTACTTC.